The rows below give T cell receptor beta chains drawn from one sample of a study of blood T cell repertoires in COVID-19. The repertoire was sequenced with immunoSEQ multiplex PCR; TCRdb's copy has only in-frame clones and lacks some. The sample yields fewer than 350,000 clones, around nine tenths seen once. Sequencing was carried out using peripheral blood. Receptor source: a woman in her fifties or sixties with COVID-19, enrolled during active disease. CDR3s include the opening cysteine and the closing phenylalanine or tryptophan. A D gene is named only where the DNA matches it firmly. Clone sizes are given selectively: once, few, many, or a class where the clone is expanded.

d_gene	v_gene	j_gene	abundance	CDR3aa	CDR3nt
NA	TRBV10-3	TRBJ2-7	NA	CAIGRGFYEQYF	TGTGCCATCGGGCGTGGATTTTACGAGCAGTACTTC
TRBD1	TRBV27	TRBJ1-2	NA	CASSSETGYGYTF	TGTGCCAGCAGTTCCGAGACAGGGTATGGCTACACCTTC
TRBD1	TRBV5-5	TRBJ1-1	NA	CASSHQGANTEAFF	TGTGCCAGCAGTCATCAGGGGGCGAACACTGAAGCTTTCTTT
TRBD1	TRBV6-4	TRBJ1-4	NA	CASRPWRGQNNEKLFF	TGTGCCAGCAGACCTTGGAGGGGGCAGAATAATGAAAAACTGTTTTTT
TRBD2	TRBV9	TRBJ2-2	once	CASSTGTSGVNTGELFF	TGTGCCAGCAGCACCGGGACTAGCGGGGTTAACACCGGGGAGCTGTTTTTT
TRBD1	TRBV9	TRBJ1-6	NA	CASSFDRAYSPLHF	TGTGCCAGCAGTTTCGACAGGGCGTATTCACCCCTCCACTTT
TRBD1	TRBV9	TRBJ2-7	NA	CASSTTGRPYEQYF	TGTGCCAGCAGCACGACAGGGCGGCCCTACGAGCAGTACTTC
TRBD2	TRBV7-2	TRBJ2-5	NA	CASSPRGGGGQETQYF	TGTGCCAGCAGCCCCCGGGGCGGCGGGGGGCAAGAGACCCAGTACTTC
NA	TRBV7-9	TRBJ2-4	NA	CASSPAEDIQYF	TGTGCCAGCAGCCCGGCGGAGGACATTCAGTACTTC
NA	TRBV6-1	TRBJ1-5	NA	CASSEYVQGGQPQHF	TGTGCCAGCAGTGAATATGTGCAGGGCGGTCAGCCCCAGCATTTT
TRBD1	TRBV5-1	TRBJ1-4	NA	CASSSDRVRGEKLFF	TGCGCCAGCAGCTCGGACAGGGTGCGGGGTGAAAAACTGTTTTTT
NA	TRBV20-1	TRBJ1-1	NA	CSTRGDTEAFF	TGCAGTACCAGGGGTGACACTGAAGCTTTCTTT
NA	TRBV5-1	TRBJ2-3	NA	CASSEGDSTDTQYF	TGCGCCAGCAGCGAGGGGGATAGCACAGATACGCAGTATTTT
NA	TRBV2	TRBJ1-5	NA	CASSEDSLSNQPQHF	TGTGCCAGCAGTGAAGATTCACTTAGCAATCAGCCCCAGCATTTT
TRBD1	TRBV30	TRBJ1-4	once	CAWSRTGQEEKLFF	TGTGCCTGGAGCCGGACAGGTCAGGAGGAAAAACTGTTTTTT
TRBD1	TRBV29-1	TRBJ1-1	NA	CSVRWTGSMNTEAFF	TGCAGCGTTCGGTGGACAGGGAGCATGAACACTGAAGCTTTCTTT